This T cell receptor beta chain came from a study of graft-versus-host responses after intestinal transplantation. Study-wide context: Recipients were given multivisceral, liver-intestinal, or isolated intestinal transplants. Study-level results: Detection of GvH clones occurred in recipient marrow, and some had their first appearance in ileum or blood.

Concerning this clone itself: The antigen is not known.

This CDR3 is 15 amino acids long. Germline CDR1 reads KGHSH; CDR2 reads LQKENI. V was trimmed by 1 base and J by 1 base, leaving 9 bases between them. Libraries were prepared by immunoSEQ multiplex PCR; TCRdb keeps only in-frame clonotypes and omits some of them. This sample has some 46,000 clones, with 90% to 95% found just once. This receptor was taken from a human patient who received an intestinal transplant, so some T cells may come from the graft donor. V usage is TRBV18 and J usage is TRBJ2-3; no definite D call. This material consisted of PBMCs, taken 750 to 800 days after a first intestinal transplant, on the day of a second. CDR3 DNA sequence: TGTGCCAGCTCACCACGGGCGGACCGCACAGATACGCAGTATTTT. Its protein is CASSPRADRTDTQYF.